What follows are 13 T cell receptor beta chains derived from one specimen sequenced in a study of control samples from healthy donors and cancer patients. The method was immunoSEQ multiplex PCR; TCRdb's version includes in-frame clones alone and lacks a portion of them. This sample has approximately 89,000 clones, with over 65% found just once. Input material: blood. The receptors come from a woman aged 40 to 55 in good health.

The chain employs TRBV4-3 and TRBJ2-3; D is uncertain. There are 15 residues in the CDR3. Germline CDR1 LGHNA, CDR2 YSLEER. V was clipped by 0 bases and J by 2 bases, with 9 bases between them. The CDR3 DNA reads TGCGCCAGCAGCCAAGAGGTCGCCCTCACAGATACGCAGTATTTT. It yields the protein CASSQEVALTDTQYF.

This chain uses TRBV18 with TRBJ2-7, with D unresolved. The CDR3 loop spans 16 amino acids. Between the trimmed V and J ends, which lost 2 bases and 0 bases, there was a span of 14 bases. Germline loops: CDR1 KGHSH, CDR2 LQKENI. CDR3 sequence (DNA): TGTGCCAGCTCACCAGGGCAGGTCATCGTCTCCTACGAGCAGTACTTC. This gives the protein CASSPGQVIVSYEQYF.

This chain joins TRBV9 and TRBJ2-3, with TRBD2 matching over 7 bases. Germline V gives CDR1 SGDLS, CDR2 YYNGEE. The CDR3 length is 15 residues. J was trimmed by 2 bases and V by 0 bases; bases with no gene match: 3. CDR3 coding DNA: TGTGCCAGCAGCGTAGGGGACTATAACACAGATACGCAGTATTTT. Encoded protein: CASSVGDYNTDTQYF. The whole variable domain, filled in from reference TRBV9 and TRBJ2-3, reads DSGVTQTPKHLITATGQRVTLRCSPRSGDLSVYWYQQSLDQGLQFLIQYYNGEERAKGNILERFSAQQFPDLHSELNLSSLELGDSALYFCASSVGDYNTDTQYFGPGTRLTVL.

Ten or more counts support this clone. The identical CDR3 is also encoded by other nucleotide sequences in the sample. The V call is TRBV7-2, the J call TRBJ2-6; D remains unclear. The CDR3 has 15 amino acids. Trimming removed 1 base at V and 0 bases at J, with 4 bases between. The germline V gene has CDR1 SGHTA and CDR2 FQGNSA. The CDR3 spells CASSLGGSGANVLTF. The CDR3 coding sequence is TGTGCCAGCAGCTTAGGGGGCTCTGGGGCCAACGTCCTGACTTTC.

The J gene is TRBJ2-1, the V gene TRBV10-3; 11 nucleotides align to TRBD2. J was trimmed by 0 bases and V by 3 bases; bases with no gene match: 7. The CDR3 is made up of 18 amino acids. The germline V gene encodes CDR1 ENHRY and CDR2 SYGVKD. CDR3 sequence (DNA): TGTGCCATCAGTGACAATCCTAGCGGGGGGAGCTCCTACAATGAGCAGTTCTTC. Amino acid sequence: CAISDNPSGGSSYNEQFF.

V gene TRBV9 combines with J gene TRBJ2-1; 9 bases are a match to TRBD2. The CDR3 loop spans 15 amino acids. V lost 1 base and J lost 8; bases outside the gene matches: 7. Germline CDR1 SGDLS, CDR2 YYNGEE. The CDR3 reads CASSVLGTSSDEQFF. CDR3 in DNA: TGTGCCAGCAGCGTACTAGGGACTAGCAGTGATGAGCAGTTCTTC.

The chain has TRBV18 and TRBJ1-3, with D possibly being TRBD1 (5 bases). V lost 0 bases, J lost 0 bases, and 9 bases lay in between. CDR1 is KGHSH, CDR2 LQKENI, per germline. The CDR3 is 16 residues long. The CDR3 sequence is CASSPPEGRSGNTIYF. Here the CDR3 DNA reads TGTGCCAGCTCACCACCGGAGGGACGCTCTGGAAACACCATATATTTT.

This rearrangement joins TRBV13 to TRBJ1-1, with D possibly matching TRBD1 (5 bases). Per germline, CDR1 PRHDT and CDR2 FYEKMQ (reference sequence). Deletions cut 6 bases from V and 8 bases from J, with 16 bases between. This CDR3 comprises 13 residues. CDR3 in DNA: TGTGCCAGCAGGACGAGGGACGGAGGGGAAGCTTTCTTT. Its protein product is CASRTRDGGEAFF.

The chain employs TRBV11-2 and TRBJ1-3; 7 nucleotides line up with TRBD1. The CDR3 length is 16 residues. V gave up 1 base and J gave up 1 base; unmatched junction bases: 4. The germline V gene encodes CDR1 SGHAT and CDR2 FQNNGV. In DNA form, the CDR3 reads TGTGCCAGCAGCTTAGGCGACAGGGTTTCTGGAAACACCATATATTTT. Its protein product is CASSLGDRVSGNTIYF.

The chain links TRBV2 to TRBJ1-5; 9 bases are shared with TRBD1. Germline CDR1 reads SNHLY; CDR2 reads FYNNEI. The CDR3 sequence is 18 residues long. Germline trimming cut 7 bases from V and 2 bases from J; bases unmatched to any gene: 15. CDR3 sequence (DNA): TGTGCCAGCAAGGGTCCCGGGACAGGGAGGAGTGGCAATCAGCCCCAGCATTTT. Its translation: CASKGPGTGRSGNQPQHF.

The chain uses TRBV30 and TRBJ1-6; 9 bases are shared with TRBD1. Unmatched junction bases numbered 6, after V lost 4 bases and J lost 2 bases. This CDR3 is built from 16 residues. CDR1 and CDR2 from the germline V gene are GTSNPN and SVGIG (reference sequence). As DNA, the CDR3 is TGTGCCTGGACAGGACAGGGGAGGACCTATAATTCACCCCTCCACTTT. Translation: CAWTGQGRTYNSPLHF.

V and J are TRBV15 and TRBJ1-2, with D possibly being TRBD1 (5 bases). Between the trimmed V and J ends, which lost 5 bases and 3 bases, there was a span of 16 bases. The CDR3 contains 15 residues. The germline V gene has CDR1 LNHNV and CDR2 YYDKDF (reference sequence). The CDR3 DNA follows: TGTGCCACCAGCCTAGGGACCAAGTCCCACTATGGCTACACCTTC. It specifies CATSLGTKSHYGYTF.

This clone showed up just a few times. The V and J genes are TRBV6-2 or TRBV6-3 and TRBJ2-2, with D unclear. This CDR3 is 15 amino acids long. CDR1 and CDR2 from the germline V gene are MNHEY and SVGEGT. The ends were cut back, 2 bases at V and 2 bases at J, with 9 bases in the middle. This chain's CDR3 is CASSYGQVNTGELFF. In DNA, the CDR3 is TGTGCCAGCAGTTACGGGCAGGTTAACACCGGGGAGCTGTTTTTT.